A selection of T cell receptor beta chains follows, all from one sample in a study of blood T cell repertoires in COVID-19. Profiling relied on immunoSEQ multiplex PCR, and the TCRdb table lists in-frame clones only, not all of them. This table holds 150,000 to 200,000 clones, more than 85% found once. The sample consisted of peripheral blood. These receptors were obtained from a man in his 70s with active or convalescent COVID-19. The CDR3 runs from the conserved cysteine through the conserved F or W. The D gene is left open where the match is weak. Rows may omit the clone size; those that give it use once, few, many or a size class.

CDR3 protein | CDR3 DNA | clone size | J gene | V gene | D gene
CASSLQGYNEQFF | TGTGCCAGCAGCTTACAGGGGTACAATGAGCAGTTCTTC | . | TRBJ2-1 | TRBV5-5 | TRBD1
CASSFGTSGSYNEQFF | TGTGCCAGCAGCTTTGGGACTAGCGGGAGTTACAATGAGCAGTTCTTC | . | TRBJ2-1 | TRBV7-2 | TRBD2
CASSQDLISLNGYTF | TGTGCCAGCAGCCAAGATCTGATTAGCCTCAATGGCTACACCTTC | . | TRBJ1-2 | TRBV3-1/TRBV3-2 | .
CAIKGTGTGKETQYF | TGTGCCATCAAAGGCACCGGGACAGGGAAAGAGACCCAGTACTTC | . | TRBJ2-5 | TRBV10-3 | TRBD1
CASSYLGGPTDTQYF | TGTGCCAGCAGTTACCTAGGGGGCCCCACAGATACGCAGTATTTT | . | TRBJ2-3 | TRBV6-5 | TRBD1
CASSNGAGSNYEQYF | TGTGCCAGCAGTAATGGCGCCGGGAGCAACTACGAGCAGTACTTC | . | TRBJ2-7 | TRBV7-2 | .
CASSEAGGEQFF | TGTGCCAGCAGCGAGGCAGGGGGTGAGCAGTTCTTC | . | TRBJ2-1 | TRBV11-2 | TRBD1
CASSLVSNSNQPQHF | TGTGCCAGCAGCTTAGTCAGTAATAGCAATCAGCCCCAGCATTTT | . | TRBJ1-5 | TRBV7-2 | .
CATSETSGATGELFF | TGTGCCACCAGTGAAACTAGCGGGGCCACCGGGGAGCTGTTTTTT | . | TRBJ2-2 | TRBV24-1 | TRBD2
CASSVDGSSGAETQYF | TGTGCCAGCAGCGTAGACGGTTCCAGTGGGGCAGAGACCCAGTACTTC | . | TRBJ2-5 | TRBV9 | .
CTSSRTTNGYTF | TGCACCAGCAGCCGCACCACAAATGGCTACACCTTC | . | TRBJ1-2 | TRBV1 | .
CASSPTGTASYEQYF | TGTGCCAGCAGCCCCACCGGGACAGCCTCCTACGAGCAGTACTTC | . | TRBJ2-7 | TRBV3-1/TRBV3-2 | TRBD1
CASRSPWAGDEKLFF | TGTGCCAGCAGGTCCCCTTGGGCGGGGGATGAAAAACTGTTTTTT | . | TRBJ1-4 | TRBV28 | .
CASTVTGGGETQYF | TGCGCCAGCACTGTAACGGGCGGGGGGGAGACCCAGTACTTC | . | TRBJ2-5 | TRBV4-1 | TRBD2
CASSPRREMNTEAFF | TGTGCCAGCTCACCACGAAGGGAGATGAACACTGAAGCTTTCTTT | . | TRBJ1-1 | TRBV18 | .
CASSSKAGGRNEQFF | TGTGCCAGCAGCTCCAAAGCGGGGGGGCGCAATGAGCAGTTCTTC | few | TRBJ2-1 | TRBV7-9 | TRBD2
CASSETSGGADTQYF | TGTGCCAGCAGCGAGACTAGCGGGGGCGCAGATACGCAGTATTTT | . | TRBJ2-3 | TRBV6-2/TRBV6-3 | TRBD2
CASTIRAGAYEQYF | TGTGCCAGTACTATACGGGCGGGTGCTTACGAGCAGTACTTC | once | TRBJ2-7 | TRBV19 | .
CASSDSGGAPNEKLFF | TGTGCCAGCAGTGATTCGGGGGGGGCCCCTAATGAAAAACTGTTTTTT | few | TRBJ1-4 | TRBV6-1 | .
CASSTGVGPDTQYF | TGTGCCAGCTCAACAGGAGTCGGCCCAGATACGCAGTATTTT | . | TRBJ2-3 | TRBV18 | .
CASSFTSASTDTQYF | TGTGCCAGCAGTTTCACTAGTGCTAGCACAGATACGCAGTATTTT | . | TRBJ2-3 | TRBV27 | .
CASSTPGRAEAFF | TGTGCCAGCAGTACCCCAGGGAGGGCTGAAGCTTTCTTT | once | TRBJ1-1 | TRBV6-2/TRBV6-3 | .
CASSPGTGTGELFF | TGTGCCAGTAGTCCGGGGACAGGGACCGGGGAGCTGTTTTTT | . | TRBJ2-2 | TRBV19 | TRBD1
CASSIQGFNEQYF | TGTGCCAGCAGTATACAGGGTTTTAACGAGCAGTACTTC | . | TRBJ2-7 | TRBV12-3/TRBV12-4 | .
CASSLQGIDSGELFF | TGTGCCAGCAGCTTACAGGGTATAGATTCCGGGGAGCTGTTTTTT | . | TRBJ2-2 | TRBV7-9 | .
CASSLITGRTYEQYF | TGTGCCAGCAGCTTAATTACCGGGAGGACCTACGAGCAGTACTTC | . | TRBJ2-7 | TRBV7-2 | TRBD2
CASSLRTDGAYEQYF | TGCGCCAGCAGCTTGCGAACCGACGGAGCCTACGAGCAGTACTTC | . | TRBJ2-7 | TRBV5-1 | .
CASSLGGLASYNEQFF | TGTGCCAGCAGCTTGGGGGGACTAGCCTCCTACAATGAGCAGTTCTTC | . | TRBJ2-1 | TRBV5-4 | TRBD2
CSVDVAGAADTQYF | TGCAGCGTTGATGTAGCGGGAGCGGCAGATACGCAGTATTTT | . | TRBJ2-3 | TRBV29-1 | TRBD2
CASSLNNNEKLFF | TGTGCCAGCAGCTTAAACAATAATGAAAAACTGTTTTTT | . | TRBJ1-4 | TRBV7-2 | .
CAGPKPPHSYNEQFF | TGCGCCGGCCCAAAACCACCCCACTCCTACAATGAGCAGTTCTTC | . | TRBJ2-1 | TRBV5-1 | .
CASSFGFIRAGGELFF | TGTGCCAGCAGTTTTGGTTTTATCAGGGCCGGCGGGGAGCTGTTTTTT | once | TRBJ2-2 | TRBV28 | .
CASSRYTGDYGYTF | TGTGCCAGCAGCCGATACACAGGGGACTATGGCTACACCTTC | . | TRBJ1-2 | TRBV9 | TRBD1
CASSIDSRGIYNEQFF | TGTGCCAGTAGTATAGATTCCCGCGGGATCTACAATGAGCAGTTCTTC | . | TRBJ2-1 | TRBV19 | .
CASSLGTVRAEQYF | TGCGCCAGCAGCTTGGGGACAGTTCGGGCCGAGCAGTACTTC | . | TRBJ2-7 | TRBV5-1 | .
CASSSPGSPRTEAFF | TGTGCCAGCAGTTCTCCGGGGTCCCCTCGGACTGAAGCTTTCTTT | . | TRBJ1-1 | TRBV28 | .